The 11 T cell receptor beta chains in this list originate from one sample, sequenced in a study of regulatory T cells in long-lasting Graves disease. Time point indicated: persistent/refractory GD, antithyroid drugs over 5 years with positive TRAb. Extracted PBMC RNA gave rise to the TCR library. Investigators prepared the TCR beta libraries by applying iRepertoire HTBI primers and Arm-PCR of CDR3 regions. In TCRdb, the multiplex PCR reads were re-called with MiXCR into one record per CDR3 protein. The sample holds some 430,000 distinct CDR3 sequences, 20% to 25% seen once. The sequences come from peripheral blood mononuclear cells (PBMCs), collected when the disease was refractory, from a patient treated with antithyroid drugs. The receptor set was obtained from a female donor with Graves disease.

This clonotype was picked up a small number of times. This chain's CDR3 is CSVFVNEKLFF. For the CDR3, the DNA is TGCAGCGTTTTCGTAAATGAAAAACTGTTTTTT. The rearrangement joins TRBV29-1 to TRBJ1-4, with unresolved D. Trimming pared 5 bases from V and 5 bases from J, leaving 6 bases between. Germline CDR1 and CDR2: SQVTM and ANQGSEA. The CDR3 has 11 amino acids.

This clonotype appeared many times. This chain links TRBV6-1 with TRBJ2-5, with D possibly being TRBD2 (6 bases). This CDR3 region has 13 residues. The germline V and J ends were trimmed by 5 bases and 7 bases, with 14 bases remaining between them. Germline V CDR1 and CDR2: MNHNS, SASEGT. CDR3 protein: CASSPGERGTQYF. The CDR3 DNA reads as TGTGCCAGCAGTCCGGGGGAAAGGGGGACCCAGTACTTC.

This clonotype appeared a few times. The rearrangement uses TRBV24-1 and TRBJ2-1; TRBD1 matches at 7 bases. The CDR3 has 14 amino acids. Germline CDR1 reads KGHDR; CDR2 reads SFDVKD. Trimming took 9 bases from V and 1 from J; bases not matched to a gene: 5. In DNA form, the CDR3 reads TGTGCCACCGCGACAGGGATATCCTACAATGAGCAGTTCTTC. It translates to CATATGISYNEQFF.

This clonotype has at least ten counts. The V call is TRBV15, the J call TRBJ1-2; 8 bases agree with TRBD1. Germline-derived CDR1 and CDR2 are LNHNV and YYDKDF (reference sequence). J lost 5 bases, V lost 2 bases, and 7 bases had no gene match. The CDR3 spans 15 residues. The CDR3 nucleotides read TGTGCCACCAGCAGAACAGGACAGGGTTGGTATGGCTACACCTTC. Its protein product is CATSRTGQGWYGYTF.

The chain links TRBV29-1 to TRBJ2-5; D not certain. With 1 base removed from V and 1 base from J, the gap between germline ends came to 7 bases. Germline CDR1 is SQVTM and CDR2 is ANQGSEA. This CDR3 has 13 amino acids. CDR3 sequence: CSVEVPGQETQYF. The CDR3 bases are TGCAGCGTTGAAGTGCCAGGCCAAGAGACCCAGTACTTC.

In this sample, this clonotype turned up a few times. This sequence joins TRBV29-1 and TRBJ2-7; D tentatively fits TRBD1 or TRBD2 (5 bases each). Germline V gene lookup returns CDR1 SQVTM and CDR2 ANQGSEA. The CDR3 is 14 amino acids. Trimming took off 0 bases at V and 3 bases at J, with 12 bases between the two ends. Written as DNA, the CDR3 is TGCAGCGTTGAAGAGGGGGAGACAAGCTACGAGCAGTACTTC. Translating gives CSVEEGETSYEQYF.

The chain links TRBV20-1 to TRBJ2-7; perhaps TRBD1 as D (6 bases). Germline CDR1 reads DFQATT; CDR2 reads SNEGSKA (reference sequence). V lost 4 bases and J lost 1, with 20 bases in between. This CDR3 comprises 16 residues. CDR3 bases: TGCAGTGCTATCGGATGGGACAAAAAAACATCCTACGAGCAGTACTTC. Protein product: CSAIGWDKKTSYEQYF.

Note on this clonotype: This may be a read error, as it is one base from a much larger clone. The rearrangement joins TRBV7-2 to TRBJ2-5, with no clear D. The germline gives CDR1 SGHTA, CDR2 FQGNSA. This CDR3 contains 14 residues. CDR3 residues: CAGSLSPLGETQYF. DNA for the CDR3: TGTGCCGGCAGCTTATCTCCCCTGGGAGAGACCCAGTACTTC.

This clonotype appeared many times. This sequence joins TRBV28 and TRBJ2-5; possibly TRBD1 or TRBD2 for D (6 bases each). CDR3 length: 15 residues. CDR1 is MDHEN, CDR2 SYDVKM, per germline. Trimming removed 3 bases from V and 7 bases from J, with 18 bases in between. The CDR3 nucleotides are TGTGCCAGCAGTTTGCTCGGGGGCAGCGGTGGGACCCAGTACTTC. It is translated as CASSLLGGSGGTQYF.

This clonotype was picked up a small number of times. A much bigger clone sits one base away, suggesting this may be a read error. J is TRBJ1-1 and V is TRBV28, with no clear D. Trimming pared 6 bases from V and 4 bases from J, leaving 9 bases between. The CDR3 runs to 12 residues. Looked up from germline, CDR1 is MDHEN and CDR2 is SYDVKM. As DNA, the CDR3 is TGTGCCAGCAGCGCCCTGAGCACTGAAGCTTTCTTT. Its translation: CASSALSTEAFF.

This clonotype showed up just a few times. This chain uses TRBV28 with TRBJ2-1; 9 bases fit TRBD2. The CDR3 is made up of 15 amino acids. The germline CDR1 and CDR2 sequences are MDHEN and SYDVKM. The ends lost 1 base at V and 6 bases at J; junction bases unmatched: 4. The CDR3 nucleotides read TGTGCCAGCAGTTTATTAGCGGGAGTACGCAATGAGCAGTTCTTC. Residues: CASSLLAGVRNEQFF.